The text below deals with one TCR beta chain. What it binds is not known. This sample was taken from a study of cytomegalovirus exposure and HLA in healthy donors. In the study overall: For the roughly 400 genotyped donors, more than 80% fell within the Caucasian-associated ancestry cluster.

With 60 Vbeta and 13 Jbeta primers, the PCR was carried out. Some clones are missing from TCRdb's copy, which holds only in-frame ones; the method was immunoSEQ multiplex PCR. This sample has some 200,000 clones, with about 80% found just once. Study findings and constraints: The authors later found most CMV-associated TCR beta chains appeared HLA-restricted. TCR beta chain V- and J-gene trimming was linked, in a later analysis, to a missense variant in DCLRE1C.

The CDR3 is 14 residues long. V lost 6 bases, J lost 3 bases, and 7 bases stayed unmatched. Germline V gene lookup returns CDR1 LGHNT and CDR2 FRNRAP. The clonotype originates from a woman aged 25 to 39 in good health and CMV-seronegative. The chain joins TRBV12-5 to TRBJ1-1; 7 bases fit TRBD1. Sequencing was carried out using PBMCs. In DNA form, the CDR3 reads TGTGCTAGTGGCCCCCAGGGGGTCCACACTGAAGCTTTCTTT. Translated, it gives CASGPQGVHTEAFF.